This T cell receptor beta chain comes out of a study of blood T cells in healthy people across ages (dated by TCRdb to between 2014 and 2016). Notes on the research overall: In model experiments, roughly one uniquely barcoded TCR beta cDNA molecule per two T cells was captured by template switching. The study measured age-related changes in TCR beta repertoire diversity using deep sequencing normalized with unique cDNA molecular identifiers. The donors were split into four age groups: young (average around 15 years), middle-aged (39), aged (about 56) and long-lived (over 75). To avoid experimental bias, donors of different ages were randomly spread across the sequencing lanes. The study analyzed two additional independent replicas of 1 million unique cDNA reads from the same blood draw for two donors, one aged 18 to 29 and one aged 80 or older. Broad study findings and their caveats: Observed TCR beta diversity correlated strongly with the percentage of naive T cells measured by flow cytometry. Compared with the aged group, more naive CD4+ T cells, fewer expanded clones and increased TCR diversity were shown by the long-lived group, suggesting age selection. Estimates of total diversity based on one million sequenced T cells were regarded as lower bounds and as underestimates. Because profiling used bulk unsorted PBMCs, naive and antigen-experienced compartments could not be compared conclusively. As age increased, observed TCR beta diversity per million T cells dropped in a roughly linear way, and a significant reduction was already evident by age about 40. Because donor CMV infection status was unknown, age-related changes in expanded clonotypes were potentially confounded.

Notes on this clonotype: No cognate antigen has been identified for it. Per-base quality was not reported, and no clone a single base away is much larger than it.

The donors were 40 or so Caucasian individuals from Russia, aged roughly 6 to 100 years, who were systemically healthy. Each donor gave approximately 9.4 milliliters of peripheral blood, drawn into EDTA-treated Vacutainer tubes. PBMCs were isolated by Ficoll-Paque density-gradient centrifugation, with at least 6.5 million obtained per sample. Total RNA, at least 6 micrograms per sample, was extracted from PBMCs with Trizol reagent. Naive CD45RAhigh/CD27high T cell percentages were measured by flow cytometry on a PBMC aliquot from every donor. Libraries were built with 5' RACE. Data came from an Illumina HiSeq 2500. A second PCR of roughly 7 to 11 cycles was run with a J-beta primer mix and a sample-barcoded 5' primer. Each TCR beta cDNA molecule received a unique molecular identifier from a template-switch 5' adaptor carrying 12 random nucleotides. Each sample yielded at least 2.5 million CDR3-containing paired-end reads. First-strand cDNA was synthesized from all RNA with the Mint cDNA synthesis kit, primed by a TRBC-specific oligonucleotide. All cDNA was treated with uracil-DNA glycosylase and then went through a first 18-cycle PCR with the universal primers M1SS and BC2_uni_R. For the original study's pipeline: Each sample was normalized by randomly selecting 1 million high-quality reads, each carrying a distinct molecular identifier. Instead of being binned into consensus sequences, reads that shared molecular identifiers were thrown out. MiTCR, with a Q25 quality threshold and the strictest error-elimination algorithm, was used for CDR3 identification, clonotype clustering and error correction. A nonparametric unseen species model with Euler transformation was used to estimate lower-bound total TCR beta diversity. Clones were called with MiXCR by TCRdb after fastp trimmed the public reads at Q25, and only in-frame beta chains were retained. Each entry merges the rows of one CDR3 protein and shows their most common DNA and genes. In this record, the V and J calls reflect TCRdb's handling and not the investigators' own analysis. This sample is represented by under 800,000 distinct CDR3 sequences; about 21% of them were singletons. Of the sample, 3.5% to 4% is held by the ten largest clones.

Including the terminal cysteine and phenylalanine, the CDR3 comprises 16 residues. Kept here is only the CDR3 DNA, which spans 48 bases and is read in frame from base 1. The germline V gene supplies CDR1 MDHEN and CDR2 SYDVKM. V is clipped by 7 bases and J by 5 bases, and the sequence between their germline boundaries is 21 bases long. This chain joins TRBV28 to TRBJ1-5, and perhaps TRBD1 as D gene, on 5 matching bases. The sequenced material came from blood. The receptor comes from a man aged 70-80 years in good health. The sequenced DNA: TGTGCCAGCACGGGCATTGAGGGACCCGTCTATCAGCCCCAGCATTTT. This translates into CASTGIEGPVYQPQHF.